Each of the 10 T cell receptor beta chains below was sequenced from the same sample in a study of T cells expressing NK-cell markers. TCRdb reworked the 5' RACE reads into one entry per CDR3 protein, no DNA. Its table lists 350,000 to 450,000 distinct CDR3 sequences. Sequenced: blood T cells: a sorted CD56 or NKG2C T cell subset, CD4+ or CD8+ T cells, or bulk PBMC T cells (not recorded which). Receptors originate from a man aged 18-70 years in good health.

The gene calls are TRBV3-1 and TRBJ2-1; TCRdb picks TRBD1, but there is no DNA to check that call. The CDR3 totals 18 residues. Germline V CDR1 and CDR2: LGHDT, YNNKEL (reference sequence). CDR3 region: CASSQGPVAGLTGHEQFF.

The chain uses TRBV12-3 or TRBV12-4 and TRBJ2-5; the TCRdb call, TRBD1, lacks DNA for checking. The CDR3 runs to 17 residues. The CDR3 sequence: CASSPPPGTGGRETQYF.

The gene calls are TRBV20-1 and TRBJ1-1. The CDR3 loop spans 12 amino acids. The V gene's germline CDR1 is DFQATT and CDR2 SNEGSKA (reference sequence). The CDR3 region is CSAGQLEIEAFF.

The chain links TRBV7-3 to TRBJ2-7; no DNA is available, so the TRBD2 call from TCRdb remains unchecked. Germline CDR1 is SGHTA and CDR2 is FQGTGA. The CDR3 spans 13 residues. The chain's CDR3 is CASSSLRGNEQYF.

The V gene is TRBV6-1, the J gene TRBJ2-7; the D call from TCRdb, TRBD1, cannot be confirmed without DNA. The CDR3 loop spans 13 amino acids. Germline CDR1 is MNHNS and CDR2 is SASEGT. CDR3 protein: CAIQGTNSYEQYF.

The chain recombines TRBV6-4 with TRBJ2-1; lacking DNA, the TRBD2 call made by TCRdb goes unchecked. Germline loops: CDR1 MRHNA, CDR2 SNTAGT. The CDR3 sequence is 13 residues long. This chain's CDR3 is CASSDSLSGRRFF.

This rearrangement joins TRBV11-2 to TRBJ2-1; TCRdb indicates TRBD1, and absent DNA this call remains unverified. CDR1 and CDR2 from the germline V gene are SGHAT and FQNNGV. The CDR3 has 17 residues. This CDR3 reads CASSSSRTGRSYNEQFF.

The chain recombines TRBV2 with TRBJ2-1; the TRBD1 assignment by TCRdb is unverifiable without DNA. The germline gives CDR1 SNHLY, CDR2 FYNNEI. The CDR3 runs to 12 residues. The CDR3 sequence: CASRGGGYEQFF.

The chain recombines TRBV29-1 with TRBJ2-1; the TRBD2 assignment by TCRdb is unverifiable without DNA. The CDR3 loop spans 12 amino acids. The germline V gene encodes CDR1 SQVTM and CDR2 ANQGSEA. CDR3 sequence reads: CSVSLSYNEQFF.

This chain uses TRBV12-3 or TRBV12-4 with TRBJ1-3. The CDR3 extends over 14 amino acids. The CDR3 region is CASSSGEAGNTIYF.